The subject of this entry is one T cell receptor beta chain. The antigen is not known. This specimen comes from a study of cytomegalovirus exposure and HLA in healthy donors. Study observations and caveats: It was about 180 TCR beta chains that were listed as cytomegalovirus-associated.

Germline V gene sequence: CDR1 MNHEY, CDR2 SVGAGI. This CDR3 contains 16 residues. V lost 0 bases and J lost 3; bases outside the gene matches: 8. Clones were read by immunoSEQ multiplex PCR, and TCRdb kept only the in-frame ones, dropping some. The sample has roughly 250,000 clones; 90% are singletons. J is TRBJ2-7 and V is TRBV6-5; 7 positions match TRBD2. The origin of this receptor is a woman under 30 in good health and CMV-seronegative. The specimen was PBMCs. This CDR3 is CASSYSTGGVNYEQYF. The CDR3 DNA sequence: TGTGCCAGCAGTTACTCGACGGGGGGTGTAAACTACGAGCAGTACTTC.